These 20 T cell receptor beta chains were sequenced from one sample in a study of spatial heterogeneity in lung cancer. Time point defined: sample taken at primary tumor resection. TCRdb itself ran the 5' RACE reads through MiXCR, one entry per CDR3 protein. The sample lists some 40,000 distinct CDR3 sequences; around 3.3% were seen once. Source: normal lung tissue next to the tumor, taken at surgery. The origin of the receptors is a male donor with early-stage non-small cell lung cancer.

This clonotype was found many times. This CDR3 is CASSFAGVRGDTQYF. DNA for the CDR3: TGTGCCAGCAGTTTTGCGGGGGTGCGGGGAGATACGCAGTATTTT. This rearrangement joins TRBV12-3 or TRBV12-4 to TRBJ2-3; 7 nucleotides agree with TRBD2. The CDR3 loop spans 15 amino acids. With 3 bases clipped from V and 5 bases from J, the junction kept 8 bases outside the gene matches.

This clonotype has at least ten counts. The chain recombines TRBV3-1 with TRBJ2-3, with 11 bases lining up with TRBD2. CDR1 and CDR2 (germline): LGHDT, YNNKEL (reference sequence). CDR3 length: 16 amino acids. The J segment lost 2 bases and the V segment lost 4 bases, leaving 5 bases of the junction unmatched. The CDR3 region is CASSPRTSGSTDTQYF. The CDR3, as DNA: TGTGCCAGCAGCCCCCGGACTAGCGGGTCCACAGATACGCAGTATTTT.

This clonotype has a count of ten or more. The DNA of the CDR3 is TGTGCCAGCAGCCCTGGGACGGCTGGAAACACCATATATTTT. It is translated as CASSPGTAGNTIYF. The genes are TRBV7-9 and TRBJ1-3, with D perhaps TRBD1 (5 bases). The V end was cut by 5 bases, the J end by 2 bases, with 10 bases between. From germline, CDR1 is SEHNR and CDR2 FQNEAQ (reference sequence). The CDR3 has 14 residues. Together with reference TRBV7-9 and TRBJ1-3, the CDR3 gives the full variable domain: DTGVSQNPRHKITKRGQNVTFRCDPISEHNRLYWYRQTLGQGPEFLTYFQNEAQLEKSRLLSDRFSAERPKGSFSTLEIQRTEQGDSAMYLCASSPGTAGNTIYFGEGSWLTVV.

A few counts support this clonotype. V is TRBV30 and J is TRBJ2-1; 16 bases fit TRBD2. The CDR3 extends over 14 amino acids. V lost 2 bases and J lost 11; bases outside the gene matches: 3. The germline V gene encodes CDR1 GTSNPN and CDR2 SVGIG (reference sequence). CDR3: CAWSPGLAGGQQFF. The CDR3 coding sequence is TGTGCCTGGAGTCCGGGACTAGCGGGAGGGCAGCAGTTCTTC.

This clonotype was counted many times. The V call is TRBV9, the J call TRBJ2-3; D is ambiguous. CDR3 length: 12 amino acids. Germline V lookup: CDR1 SGDLS, CDR2 YYNGEE. V was cut by 7 bases and J by 3 bases, with 9 bases left in between. CDR3 region: CASGLGTDTQYF. The CDR3 region has the DNA TGTGCCAGCGGCCTTGGTACAGATACGCAGTATTTT.

This clonotype was seen many times. This rearrangement joins TRBV12-3 or TRBV12-4 to TRBJ2-3; a weak D match, TRBD2 (8 bases). This CDR3 region has 15 residues. Trimming stripped 6 bases from V and 0 bases from J, with 13 bases between. The CDR3 region is CASSRGGQSTDTQYF. As DNA, the CDR3 is TGTGCCAGCAGCCGGGGGGGACAGAGCACAGATACGCAGTATTTT.

This clonotype was seen ten or more times. The chain couples TRBV4-3 to TRBJ2-1, with D possibly matching TRBD2 (5 bases). The CDR3 consists of 13 residues. CDR1 is LGHNA and CDR2 is YSLEER in the germline V gene. V was shortened by 4 bases and J by 8 bases, with 12 bases between the two germline ends. CDR3 nucleotide sequence: TGCGCCAGCAGCCTAGAAGTGCGGGATGAGCAGTTCTTC. This codes for CASSLEVRDEQFF.

This clonotype was seen at least ten times. The chain couples TRBV28 to TRBJ2-3; D gene ambiguous. V was clipped by 6 bases and J by 2 bases, with 6 bases between them. This CDR3 comprises 12 residues. Germline CDR1 reads MDHEN; CDR2 reads SYDVKM. The CDR3 DNA reads as TGTGCCAGCAGGCGGACCACAGATACGCAGTATTTT. This codes for CASRRTTDTQYF.

Ten or more counts support this clonotype. The CDR3 sequence: CASSLPTLGEKLFF. The DNA of the CDR3 is TGTGCCAGCAGTTTACCGACACTTGGCGAAAAACTGTTTTTT. The chain combines TRBV28 with TRBJ1-4; no clear D. Looked up from germline, CDR1 is MDHEN and CDR2 is SYDVKM. The CDR3 length is 14 residues. The ends were cut back, 2 bases at V and 8 bases at J, with 12 bases in the middle.

This clonotype appeared many times. This rearrangement joins TRBV5-1 to TRBJ2-5; D unresolved. The germline V gene has CDR1 SGHRS and CDR2 YFSETQ. The CDR3 runs 11 residues. With 3 bases removed from V and 5 bases from J, the gap between germline ends came to 5 bases. Here the CDR3 reads CASSYRETQYF. In DNA form, the CDR3 reads TGCGCCAGCAGCTACCGGGAGACCCAGTACTTC. Based on the CDR3 plus reference TRBV5-1 and TRBJ2-5, the full variable domain is KAGVTQTPRYLIKTRGQQVTLSCSPISGHRSVSWYQQTPGQGLQFLFEYFSETQRNKGNFPGRFSGRQFSNSRSEMNVSTLELGDSALYLCASSYRETQYFGPGTRLLVL.

This clonotype was seen at least ten times. J is TRBJ2-3 and V is TRBV5-4; 10 nucleotides match TRBD2. The V segment lost 1 base and the J segment 2 bases; nucleotides outside the gene matches: 4. This CDR3 comprises 16 residues. Germline V lookup: CDR1 SGHNT, CDR2 YYREEE (reference sequence). The CDR3 is CASSLTSGTVTDTQYF. CDR3 nucleotide sequence: TGTGCCAGCAGCTTGACTAGCGGGACCGTCACAGATACGCAGTATTTT. Supplemented by reference TRBV5-4 and TRBJ2-3, the full variable domain reads ETGVTQSPTHLIKTRGQQVTLRCSSQSGHNTVSWYQQALGQGPQFIFQYYREEENGRGNFPPRFSGLQFPNYSSELNVNALELDDSALYLCASSLTSGTVTDTQYFGPGTRLTVL.

This clonotype turned up a few times. The chain links TRBV4-1 to TRBJ2-7; D is tentatively TRBD1 or TRBD2 (5 bases each). V shed 1 base and J shed 6 bases, with 13 bases lying between them. Germline CDR1 MGHRA, CDR2 YSYEKL. The CDR3 contains 14 residues. The CDR3 loop reads CASSQGPGALEQYF. The CDR3 nucleotides are TGCGCCAGCAGCCAAGGCCCCGGGGCCCTCGAGCAGTACTTC.

The chain employs TRBV7-2 and TRBJ2-2; D unclear. Germline V CDR1 and CDR2: SGHTA, FQGNSA. V was clipped by 0 bases and J by 2 bases, with 10 bases between them. This CDR3 contains 16 residues. CDR3 nucleotide sequence: TGTGCCAGCAGCTTAGCGTACTTTGGAAACACCGGGGAGCTGTTTTTT. Its protein product is CASSLAYFGNTGELFF.

The J gene is TRBJ2-3, the V gene TRBV7-9; 9 bases fit TRBD2. The CDR3 sequence is 16 residues long. Germline CDR1 is SEHNR and CDR2 is FQNEAQ (reference sequence). V was pared by 4 bases and J by 2 bases, with 7 bases of the junction left unmatched. CDR3 bases: TGTGCCAGCAGCTATCTAGCGGGGTTTAACACAGATACGCAGTATTTT. Translation gives CASSYLAGFNTDTQYF.

This clonotype was observed at least ten times. The genes are TRBV6-5 and TRBJ2-1; 11 positions match TRBD2. CDR1 and CDR2 (germline): MNHEY, SVGAGI. The CDR3 consists of 14 residues. The ends lost 8 bases at V and 5 bases at J; junction bases unmatched: 5. Written as DNA, the CDR3 is TGTGCCAGCTGTACTAGCGGGAGTCACAATGAGCAGTTCTTC. Protein: CASCTSGSHNEQFF.

In its sample, this clonotype was seen many times. The genes are TRBV2 and TRBJ2-1; 9 nucleotides line up with TRBD2. The germline V gene encodes CDR1 SNHLY and CDR2 FYNNEI. This CDR3 spans 13 amino acids. V was clipped by 3 bases and J by 10 bases; unmatched bases: 4. CDR3: CASSERGGVEQFF. The CDR3 bases are TGTGCCAGCAGTGAGCGGGGGGGCGTGGAGCAGTTCTTC.

In this sample, this clonotype turned up many times. The chain uses TRBV6-2 or TRBV6-3 and TRBJ1-4; no definite D call. V was cut by 6 bases and J by 3 bases, with 14 bases left in between. Germline V gives CDR1 MNHEY, CDR2 SVGEGT. The CDR3 is made up of 15 amino acids. The CDR3 region has the DNA TGTGCCAGCAGCTACCCGCCGGTCGCTAATGAAAAACTGTTTTTT. This gives the protein CASSYPPVANEKLFF.

This clonotype was counted a few times. The chain links TRBV5-6 to TRBJ2-7, with a tentative D call TRBD1 (6 bases). This CDR3 is 14 amino acids long. The V gene's germline CDR1 is SGHDT and CDR2 YYEEEE. Trimming took off 4 bases at V and 2 bases at J, with 13 bases between the two ends. The CDR3 region is CASSPAGAPYEQYF. CDR3 coding DNA: TGTGCCAGCAGCCCGGCAGGGGCCCCCTACGAGCAGTACTTC. Supplemented by reference TRBV5-6 and TRBJ2-7, the full variable domain reads DAGVTQSPTHLIKTRGQQVTLRCSPKSGHDTVSWYQQALGQGPQFIFQYYEEEERQRGNFPDRFSGHQFPNYSSELNVNALLLGDSALYLCASSPAGAPYEQYFGPGTRLTVT.

This chain links TRBV11-2 with TRBJ2-1; 7 bases fit TRBD1. The CDR3 length is 17 residues. V shed 5 bases and J 3 bases; nucleotides not matched to a gene: 13. CDR1 and CDR2 (germline): SGHAT, FQNNGV. The CDR3, as DNA: TGTGCCAGCAGCCATAGACAGGGAGACCAATACTACAATGAGCAGTTCTTC. Translated: CASSHRQGDQYYNEQFF.

In its sample, this clonotype was seen many times. This chain joins TRBV5-6 and TRBJ1-2; tentatively, D is TRBD1 (6 bases). Germline CDR1 and CDR2: SGHDT and YYEEEE. Trimming removed 4 bases from V and 0 bases from J, with 13 bases in between. The CDR3 is 15 residues long. The CDR3 loop is CASSNRVRANYGYTF. Written as DNA, the CDR3 is TGTGCCAGCAGCAACAGGGTTAGGGCTAACTATGGCTACACCTTC.